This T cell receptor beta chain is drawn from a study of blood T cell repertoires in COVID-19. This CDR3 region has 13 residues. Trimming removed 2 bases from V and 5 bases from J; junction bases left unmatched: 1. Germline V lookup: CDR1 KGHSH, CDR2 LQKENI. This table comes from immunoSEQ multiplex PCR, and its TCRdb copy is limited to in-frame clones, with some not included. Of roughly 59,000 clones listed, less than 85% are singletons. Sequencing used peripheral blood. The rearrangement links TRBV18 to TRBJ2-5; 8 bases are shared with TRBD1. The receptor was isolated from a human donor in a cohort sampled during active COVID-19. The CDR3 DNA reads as TGTGCCAGCTCACCAGGGGACAGGGAGACCCAGTACTTC. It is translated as CASSPGDRETQYF.